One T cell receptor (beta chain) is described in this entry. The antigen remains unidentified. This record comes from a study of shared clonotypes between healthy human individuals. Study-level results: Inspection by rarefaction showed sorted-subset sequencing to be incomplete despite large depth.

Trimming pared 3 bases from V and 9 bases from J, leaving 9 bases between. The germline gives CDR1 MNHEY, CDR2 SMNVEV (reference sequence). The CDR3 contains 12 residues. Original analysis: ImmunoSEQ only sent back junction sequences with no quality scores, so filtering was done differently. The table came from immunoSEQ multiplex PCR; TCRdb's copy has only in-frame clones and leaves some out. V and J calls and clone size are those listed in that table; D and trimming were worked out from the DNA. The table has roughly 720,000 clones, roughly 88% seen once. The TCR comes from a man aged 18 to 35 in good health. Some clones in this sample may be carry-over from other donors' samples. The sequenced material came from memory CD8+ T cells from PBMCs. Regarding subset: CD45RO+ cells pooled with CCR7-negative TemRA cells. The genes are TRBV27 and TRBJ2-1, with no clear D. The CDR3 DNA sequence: TGTGCCAGCAGTTTGGCTCTTGGTGAGCAGTTCTTC. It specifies CASSLALGEQFF.